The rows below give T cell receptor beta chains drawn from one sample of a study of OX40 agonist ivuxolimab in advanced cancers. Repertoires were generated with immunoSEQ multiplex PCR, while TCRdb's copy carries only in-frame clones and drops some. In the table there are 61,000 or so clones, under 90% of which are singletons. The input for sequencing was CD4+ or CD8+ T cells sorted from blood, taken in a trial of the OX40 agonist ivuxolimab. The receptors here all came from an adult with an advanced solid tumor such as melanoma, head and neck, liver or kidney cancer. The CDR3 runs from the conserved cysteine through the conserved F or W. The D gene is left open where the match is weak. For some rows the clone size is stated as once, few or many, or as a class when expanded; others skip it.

CDR3: CASSLGLAKNIQYF; DNA: TGTGCCAGCAGCTTAGGACTAGCCAAAAACATTCAGTACTTC; size: .; V: TRBV7-9; J: TRBJ2-4; D: .
CDR3: CASSEEGSHTGELFF; DNA: TGTGCCAGCAGTGAAGAGGGGTCCCACACCGGGGAGCTGTTTTTT; size: .; V: TRBV6-4; J: TRBJ2-2; D: .
CDR3: CASSQRQGTQYF; DNA: TGTGCCAGCAGCCAAAGGCAGGGCACGCAGTATTTT; size: .; V: TRBV7-3; J: TRBJ2-3; D: .
CDR3: CAISPSRVAGGNSYNEQFF; DNA: TGTGCCATCAGTCCCTCTCGGGTAGCGGGAGGGAACTCCTACAATGAGCAGTTCTTC; size: .; V: TRBV10-3; J: TRBJ2-1; D: TRBD2
CDR3: CASSRGRTGELFF; DNA: TGTGCCAGCAGCCGCGGTCGCACCGGGGAGCTGTTTTTT; size: .; V: TRBV5-6; J: TRBJ2-2; D: .
CDR3: CASRSFRRVNSNQPQHF; DNA: TGTGCCAGCAGATCCTTCCGGAGAGTAAATAGCAATCAGCCCCAGCATTTT; size: .; V: TRBV28; J: TRBJ1-5; D: .
CDR3: CASSEGPGQPQHF; DNA: TGCGCCAGCAGTGAGGGGCCCGGTCAGCCCCAGCATTTT; size: .; V: TRBV5-1; J: TRBJ1-5; D: .
CDR3: CASSQGLAGGPNNEQFF; DNA: TGCGCCAGCAGCCAAGGTCTAGCGGGGGGGCCTAACAATGAGCAGTTCTTC; size: .; V: TRBV4-3; J: TRBJ2-1; D: TRBD2
CDR3: CASSLGALDYGYTF; DNA: TGTGCCAGCAGTTTAGGGGCCTTAGACTATGGCTACACCTTC; size: .; V: TRBV28; J: TRBJ1-2; D: .
CDR3: CASSAPIGRGTDTQYF; DNA: TGTGCCAGCAGCGCCCCGATCGGCAGGGGGACAGATACGCAGTATTTT; size: .; V: TRBV9; J: TRBJ2-3; D: TRBD1
CDR3: CASRITGGTDTQYF; DNA: TGTGCCAGCAGGATTACCGGGGGCACAGATACGCAGTATTTT; size: .; V: TRBV6-1; J: TRBJ2-3; D: .
CDR3: CASSSGTVNRF; DNA: TGTGCCAGTAGTTCCGGGACAGTGAATCGATTT; size: .; V: TRBV19; J: TRBJ1-5; D: TRBD1
CDR3: CASSPPGQGSEQYF; DNA: TGCGCCAGCAGCCCGCCGGGACAGGGATCCGAGCAGTACTTC; size: .; V: TRBV5-1; J: TRBJ2-7; D: TRBD1
CDR3: CASSLTPWGPDTQYF; DNA: TGTGCCAGCAGCTTAACCCCGTGGGGCCCAGATACGCAGTATTTT; size: .; V: TRBV7-3; J: TRBJ2-3; D: .
CDR3: CASSSTGGWQPQHF; DNA: TGTGCCAGCAGTTCCACAGGGGGGTGGCAGCCCCAGCATTTT; size: .; V: TRBV27; J: TRBJ1-5; D: TRBD1
CDR3: CASSFTGGAGVEKLFF; DNA: TGTGCCAGCAGCTTCACAGGGGGCGCGGGGGTTGAAAAACTGTTTTTT; size: .; V: TRBV5-6; J: TRBJ1-4; D: TRBD1
CDR3: CASSEFGRTNTEAFF; DNA: TGTGCCAGCAGTGAATTTGGACGGACGAACACTGAAGCTTTCTTT; size: .; V: TRBV6-1; J: TRBJ1-1; D: .
CDR3: CASDRDRGLNTQYF; DNA: TGTGCCAGCGACCGGGACAGGGGGCTGAATACGCAGTATTTT; size: few; V: TRBV2; J: TRBJ2-3; D: TRBD1
CDR3: CASSQTGGLDYGYTF; DNA: TGTGCCAGCAGTCAAACAGGGGGCTTGGACTATGGCTACACCTTC; size: .; V: TRBV27; J: TRBJ1-2; D: TRBD1
CDR3: CASSLGDSPLHF; DNA: TGTGCCAGCAGCTTGGGGGATTCACCCCTCCACTTT; size: .; V: TRBV5-6; J: TRBJ1-6; D: .
CDR3: CASSERGAETQYF; DNA: TGTGCCAGCAGTGAACGGGGGGCAGAGACCCAGTACTTC; size: .; V: TRBV2; J: TRBJ2-5; D: .
CDR3: CASSQSLTPQETQYF; DNA: TGCGCCAGCAGTCAATCGTTGACACCTCAAGAGACCCAGTACTTC; size: once; V: TRBV23-1; J: TRBJ2-5; D: .
CDR3: CASSLPGRGYTF; DNA: TGTGCCAGCAGTTTGCCAGGGCGCGGCTACACCTTC; size: once; V: TRBV28; J: TRBJ1-2; D: .
CDR3: CSVVGRGGEKLFF; DNA: TGCAGCGTTGTGGGCAGGGGAGGTGAAAAACTGTTTTTT; size: once; V: TRBV29-1; J: TRBJ1-4; D: .
CDR3: CASSLASGNTEAFF; DNA: TGCGCCAGCAGCTTGGCTTCAGGGAACACTGAAGCTTTCTTT; size: .; V: TRBV5-1; J: TRBJ1-1; D: .
CDR3: CASSPSILRTDTQYF; DNA: TGTGCCAGCTCACCTTCGATTCTCCGCACAGATACGCAGTATTTT; size: .; V: TRBV18; J: TRBJ2-3; D: .
CDR3: CASSLPPGLVETQYF; DNA: TGTGCCAGCAGTCTTCCCCCAGGGCTAGTTGAGACCCAGTACTTC; size: .; V: TRBV28; J: TRBJ2-5; D: .
CDR3: CASTGSNQPQHF; DNA: TGTGCCAGCACAGGGTCCAATCAGCCCCAGCATTTT; size: once; V: TRBV2; J: TRBJ1-5; D: .
CDR3: CASSPIAGVGSSEQYF; DNA: TGTGCCAGCAGCCCTATAGCGGGAGTCGGTTCTAGTGAGCAGTACTTC; size: few; V: TRBV14; J: TRBJ2-7; D: TRBD2
CDR3: CASRLAGGAEDTQYF; DNA: TGCGCCAGCAGGCTAGCGGGAGGCGCGGAGGATACGCAGTATTTT; size: .; V: TRBV5-1; J: TRBJ2-3; D: TRBD2
CDR3: CASSTGGEKKLFF; DNA: TGTGCCAGCTCCACTGGGGGAGAGAAAAAACTGTTTTTT; size: .; V: TRBV11-2; J: TRBJ1-4; D: .
CDR3: CASRPDGVNTEAFF; DNA: TGTGCCAGCAGACCCGACGGAGTGAACACTGAAGCTTTCTTT; size: .; V: TRBV7-9; J: TRBJ1-1; D: .
CDR3: CASTWTGSGEKLFF; DNA: TGTGCCAGCACTTGGACAGGGAGTGGGGAAAAACTGTTTTTT; size: .; V: TRBV2; J: TRBJ1-4; D: TRBD1
CDR3: CASSPPTWGETQYF; DNA: TGTGCCAGCAGCCCACCGACGTGGGGAGAGACCCAGTACTTC; size: .; V: TRBV7-7; J: TRBJ2-5; D: .
CDR3: CASSLGTLTGSGVQFF; DNA: TGTGCCAGCAGCTTAGGTACGCTAACAGGGTCCGGGGTGCAGTTCTTC; size: .; V: TRBV11-2; J: TRBJ2-1; D: .
CDR3: CASSLDGRPAYEQYF; DNA: TGTGCCAGCAGCTTGGACGGGAGACCCGCCTACGAGCAGTACTTC; size: .; V: TRBV5-4; J: TRBJ2-7; D: .
CDR3: CASSLDSGRDIQYF; DNA: TGTGCCAGCAGCTTGGACAGCGGGAGAGACATTCAGTACTTC; size: many; V: TRBV5-5; J: TRBJ2-4; D: TRBD2
CDR3: CASTGPGQLREQYF; DNA: TGTGCCAGCACCGGGCCGGGACAGTTGCGCGAGCAGTACTTC; size: .; V: TRBV6-5; J: TRBJ2-7; D: TRBD1
CDR3: CASSLAQGYYGYTF; DNA: TGTGCCAGCAGCTTAGCGCAGGGCTACTATGGCTACACCTTC; size: once; V: TRBV7-9; J: TRBJ1-2; D: .
CDR3: CASSLAGQYYEQYF; DNA: TGTGCCAGCAGCTTAGCGGGACAGTACTACGAGCAGTACTTC; size: .; V: TRBV7-8; J: TRBJ2-7; D: TRBD1
CDR3: CASSRSRQGSAGANVLTF; DNA: TGTGCCAGCAGCCGGAGCCGGCAGGGTTCAGCTGGGGCCAACGTCCTGACTTTC; size: .; V: TRBV5-4; J: TRBJ2-6; D: .
CDR3: CASSVGPLGGNTIYF; DNA: TGTGCCAGCAGCGTGGGACCATTGGGGGGAAACACCATATATTTT; size: .; V: TRBV7-2; J: TRBJ1-3; D: .
CDR3: CASSSSYEQYF; DNA: TGTGCCAGCAGTTCCTCCTACGAGCAGTACTTC; size: .; V: TRBV5-4; J: TRBJ2-7; D: .
CDR3: CASSQALGRAGELFF; DNA: TGCGCCAGCAGCCAAGCCCTGGGGCGCGCCGGGGAGCTGTTTTTT; size: .; V: TRBV4-3; J: TRBJ2-2; D: .
CDR3: CASTPIGVSPRKLFF; DNA: TGTGCCAGCACCCCTATTGGGGTGTCCCCCAGAAAACTGTTTTTT; size: .; V: TRBV6-1; J: TRBJ1-4; D: .
CDR3: CASSPNSYNEQFF; DNA: TGTGCCAGCAGCCCAAACTCCTACAATGAGCAGTTCTTC; size: .; V: TRBV11-3; J: TRBJ2-1; D: .
CDR3: CASRLNTEAFF; DNA: TGTGCCAGCAGACTGAACACTGAAGCTTTCTTT; size: .; V: TRBV19; J: TRBJ1-1; D: .
CDR3: CASSPGEKLFF; DNA: TGTGCCAGCTCACCCGGTGAAAAACTGTTTTTT; size: .; V: TRBV18; J: TRBJ1-4; D: .
CDR3: CASSFREGTEAFF; DNA: TGTGCCAGCAGCTTCAGGGAGGGCACTGAAGCTTTCTTT; size: .; V: TRBV7-8; J: TRBJ1-1; D: .
CDR3: CASSQIPAAGTQYF; DNA: TGCGCCAGCAGCCAAATCCCGGCGGCGGGGACCCAGTACTTC; size: .; V: TRBV4-1; J: TRBJ2-5; D: .
CDR3: CASTEGASNTEAFF; DNA: TGTGCCAGCACCGAGGGGGCCTCGAACACTGAAGCTTTCTTT; size: .; V: TRBV2; J: TRBJ1-1; D: TRBD1
CDR3: CATSRDPGRGDTQYF; DNA: TGTGCCACCAGCAGAGATCCGGGGCGCGGGGATACGCAGTATTTT; size: .; V: TRBV15; J: TRBJ2-3; D: .
CDR3: CASSLNWGSGQPQHF; DNA: TGCGCCAGCAGCTTGAATTGGGGGTCCGGTCAGCCCCAGCATTTT; size: .; V: TRBV5-1; J: TRBJ1-5; D: .